Below, 13 T cell receptor beta chains from the same sample are listed, as sequenced in a study of blood T cells in healthy people across ages. Next came a second PCR, run for about 7 to 12 cycles, which used a sample-barcoded 5' primer along with a J-beta primer mix. Using its own MiXCR run on the 5' RACE reads, TCRdb lists one record per CDR3 protein. The sample contains some 1.4 million distinct CDR3 sequences, roughly 40% of which appear only once. The sample was blood. The receptors stem from a woman under 30 in good health.

The chain couples TRBV27 to TRBJ2-6; unclear D gene. V lost 1 base and J lost 4, with 8 bases in between. The CDR3 totals 15 residues. The germline V gene has CDR1 MNHEY and CDR2 SMNVEV (reference sequence). DNA for the CDR3: TGTGCCAGCAGTTTATTTGTCTCCGGGGCCAACGTCCTGACTTTC. Translating it yields CASSLFVSGANVLTF.

The rearrangement uses TRBV20-1 and TRBJ2-3; D not certain. CDR3 length: 15 amino acids. From germline, CDR1 is DFQATT and CDR2 SNEGSKA (reference sequence). Trimming shortened V by 6 bases and J by 6 bases, and 22 bases separated the two germline ends. In DNA form, the CDR3 reads TGCAGTGCAACTAAAGGGCTACGTTTTAGGGATACGCAGTATTTT. Its translation: CSATKGLRFRDTQYF.

The chain combines TRBV3-1 with TRBJ2-7; D is perhaps TRBD2 (5 bases). V was cut by 8 bases and J by 7 bases, with 12 bases left in between. This CDR3 spans 11 amino acids. CDR1 is LGHDT and CDR2 is YNNKEL in the germline V gene (reference sequence). Here the CDR3 DNA reads TGTGCCAGCCGGACTTACAATGAGCAGTACTTC. Translated, it gives CASRTYNEQYF.

This clonotype was picked up a small number of times. Germline and junction disagree at one end, which may indicate a read error. The chain is built from TRBV10-3 and TRBJ2-1; D not resolved. The germline V gene has CDR1 ENHRY and CDR2 SYGVKD. The CDR3 contains 12 residues. The CDR3 spells CAISEGYSEQFF. In DNA, the CDR3 is TGTGCCATCAGTGAGGGGTACAGTGAGCAGTTCTTC.

This CDR3 reads CATRLAGGGSAGELFF. The CDR3 DNA sequence: TGTGCCACCAGACTAGCGGGAGGAGGGTCCGCCGGGGAGCTGTTTTTT. The gene calls are TRBV15 and TRBJ2-2, with TRBD2 matching 12 bases. The CDR3 extends over 16 amino acids. Losses at the gene ends were 6 bases for V and 6 bases for J; bases not matched to a gene: 8. Germline V gives CDR1 LNHNV, CDR2 YYDKDF (reference sequence).

The chain uses TRBV2 and TRBJ1-1, with D unclear. Germline CDR1 and CDR2: SNHLY and FYNNEI. V was trimmed by 4 bases and J by 2 bases, leaving 17 bases between them. CDR3 size: 16 residues. In DNA, the CDR3 is TGTGCCAGCAGTGGGAGGGTGACGTCCGCTAACACTGAAGCTTTCTTT. Protein sequence: CASSGRVTSANTEAFF.

This clonotype has more than one count but fewer than ten. The rearrangement links TRBV4-1 to TRBJ1-5, with 7 nucleotides matching TRBD1. The CDR3 is 14 amino acids. The V gene's germline CDR1 is MGHRA and CDR2 YSYEKL. V dropped 6 bases and J dropped 5; count of bases not matched to a gene: 7. Here the CDR3 reads CASRPTGFDQPQHF. CDR3 DNA sequence: TGCGCCAGCAGACCGACAGGGTTTGATCAGCCCCAGCATTTT.

This clonotype appeared many times. This chain uses TRBV6-6 with TRBJ1-5; 7 bases align to TRBD1. The CDR3 contains 14 residues. Per the germline V gene, CDR1 is MNHNY and CDR2 is SVGAGI (reference sequence). V dropped 6 bases and J dropped 4; count of bases not matched to a gene: 6. CDR3 DNA: TGTGCCAGCAGAGGACAGGTCGAGAATCAGCCCCAGCATTTT. This sequence encodes CASRGQVENQPQHF.

The table lists this clonotype with many counts. V usage is TRBV10-3 and J usage is TRBJ1-6; no clear D. The germline V gene encodes CDR1 ENHRY and CDR2 SYGVKD. The V and J ends lost 6 bases and 8 bases respectively, with 17 bases between them. The CDR3 runs to 15 residues. CDR3 sequence (DNA): TGTGCCATCAGCGAACTCGGAAGAGGCGATTCACCCCTCCACTTT. It encodes CAISELGRGDSPLHF.

The chain couples TRBV5-5 to TRBJ2-5, with D uncertain. The CDR3 contains 14 residues. CDR1 and CDR2 from the germline V gene are SGHKS and YYEKEE (reference sequence). The V gene lost 2 bases and the J gene lost 2 bases, with 10 bases spanning the gap. DNA for the CDR3: TGTGCCAGCAGCTTTAACCCGTTTCAAGAGACCCAGTACTTC. This gives the protein CASSFNPFQETQYF.

CDR3: CASSLVGTGYTEQFF. The CDR3 DNA sequence: TGTGCCAGCAGCTTAGTCGGGACAGGGTATACTGAGCAGTTCTTC. The V call is TRBV11-2, the J call TRBJ2-1, with 9 bases that match TRBD1. Germline CDR1 reads SGHAT; CDR2 reads FQNNGV. Losses at the gene ends were 1 base for V and 9 bases for J; bases not matched to a gene: 7. This CDR3 comprises 15 residues.

This clonotype was seen a handful of times. The rearrangement uses TRBV6-6 and TRBJ2-5; D might be TRBD2 (6 bases). This CDR3 is built from 15 residues. Germline V gene sequence: CDR1 MNHNY, CDR2 SVGAGI (reference sequence). V lost 5 bases and J lost 0, with 13 bases in between. The CDR3 loop reads CASSATSIDQETQYF. The CDR3 DNA reads TGTGCCAGCAGTGCCACTAGCATCGACCAAGAGACCCAGTACTTC.

This clonotype turned up a few times. This chain joins TRBV4-1 and TRBJ2-3; tentatively, D is TRBD1 (5 bases). This CDR3 is 15 amino acids long. Trimming took 1 base from V and 4 from J, leaving 12 bases between them. From germline, CDR1 is MGHRA and CDR2 YSYEKL. CDR3 sequence reads: CASSQAGLLADTQYF. In DNA, the CDR3 is TGCGCCAGCAGCCAAGCAGGGTTGCTTGCAGATACGCAGTATTTT.